The sequence of this TCR beta chain was determined in a study of blood T cells in healthy people across ages. The second PCR ran 7 to 11 cycles with a sample-barcoded 5' primer and J-beta primers. TCRdb itself ran the 5' RACE reads through MiXCR, one entry per CDR3 protein. The sample holds fewer than 2,000,000 distinct CDR3 sequences, around 36% seen once. The CDR3 extends over 16 amino acids. Between the trimmed V and J ends, which lost 1 base and 0 bases, there was a span of 9 bases. Germline-derived CDR1 and CDR2 are LNHNV and YYDKDF (reference sequence). J is TRBJ1-4 and V is TRBV15; the D gene is possibly TRBD1 (5 bases). This clonotype originated in a woman aged 25 to 39 in good health. Sequenced input: blood. The CDR3 DNA is TGTGCCACCAGCAGAGGACAGCTTGCAACTAATGAAAAACTGTTTTTT. It translates to CATSRGQLATNEKLFF.